The clone carrying this T cell receptor beta chain was counted at least ten times. The data originate from a study of CD8 T cells in ankylosing spondylitis. TCRdb reprocessed the 5' RACE reads with MiXCR, giving one entry per CDR3 protein. The table shows about 130,000 distinct CDR3 sequences, with roughly an eighth occurring only once. Per the germline V gene, CDR1 is LGHDT and CDR2 is YNNKEL (reference sequence). V was shortened by 1 base and J by 3 bases, with 12 bases between the two germline ends. There are 15 residues in the CDR3. This chain connects TRBV3-1 to TRBJ2-5, with TRBD1 as a possible D gene (6 bases). The sample was blood, either unsorted or a sorted T cell fraction (not recorded which). The clonotype comes from a female donor with ankylosing spondylitis or in good health (not recorded which). CDR3 loop: CASSQVSWTEETQYF. The CDR3 coding sequence is TGTGCCAGCAGCCAAGTTTCCTGGACAGAAGAGACCCAGTACTTC.